Detailed here is one T cell receptor (beta chain). The data derive from a study of T cells in Graves' hyperthyroidism and ophthalmopathy. V lost 5 bases, J lost 0 bases, and 12 bases lay in between. There are 15 residues in the CDR3. Germline lookup yields CDR1 SGHAT and CDR2 FQNNGV. The PBMCs were sourced from fresh peripheral blood (about 9.7 ml). RNA transcripts provided the source from which TCR beta CDR3 regions were amplified. A set of HTBI primers served as the primers for a first-round RT-PCR of the TCR CDR3. TCRdb reprocessed the multiplex PCR reads via MiXCR and lists one record per CDR3 protein. The sample records about 380,000 distinct CDR3 sequences, approximately 14% being singletons.

This chain joins TRBV11-2 and TRBJ2-3, with D maybe TRBD2 (6 bases). Specimen: blood. This clonotype originated in a woman in her sixties with Graves' hyperthyroidism. CDR3 DNA: TGTGCCAGCAGCCGCGGAGGGACTAGCACAGATACGCAGTATTTT. This codes for CASSRGGTSTDTQYF. Full variable domain (remainder filled in from reference TRBV11-2 and TRBJ2-3): EAGVAQSPRYKIIEKRQSVAFWCNPISGHATLYWYQQILGQGPKLLIQFQNNGVVDDSQLPKDRFSAERLKGVDSTLKIQPAKLEDSAVYLCASSRGGTSTDTQYFGPGTRLTVL.